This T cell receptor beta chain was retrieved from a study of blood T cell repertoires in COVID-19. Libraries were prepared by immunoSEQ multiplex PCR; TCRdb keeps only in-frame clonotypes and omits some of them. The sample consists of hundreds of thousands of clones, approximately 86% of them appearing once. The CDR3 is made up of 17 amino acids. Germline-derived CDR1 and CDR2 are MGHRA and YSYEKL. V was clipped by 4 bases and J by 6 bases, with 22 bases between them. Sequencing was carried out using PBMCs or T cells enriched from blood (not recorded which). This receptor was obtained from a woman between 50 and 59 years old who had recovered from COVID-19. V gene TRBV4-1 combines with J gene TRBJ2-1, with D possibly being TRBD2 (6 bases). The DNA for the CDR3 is TGCGCCAGCAGCCGACGAACAGCGGGCGGGGTTTCCAATGAGCAGTTCTTC. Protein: CASSRRTAGGVSNEQFF.